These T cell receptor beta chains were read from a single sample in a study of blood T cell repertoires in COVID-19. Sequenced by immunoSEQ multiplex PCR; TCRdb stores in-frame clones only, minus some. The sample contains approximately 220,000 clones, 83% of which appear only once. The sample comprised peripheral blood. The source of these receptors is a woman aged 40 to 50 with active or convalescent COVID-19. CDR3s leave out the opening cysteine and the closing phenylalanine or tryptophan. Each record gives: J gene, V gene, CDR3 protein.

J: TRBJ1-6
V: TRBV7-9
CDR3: ASGITGKGISENSPLH

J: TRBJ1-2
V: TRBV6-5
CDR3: ASTGVGQGVHGYT

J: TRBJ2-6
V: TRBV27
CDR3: ASSLESGANVLT

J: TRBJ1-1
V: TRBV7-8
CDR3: ASSPRDRGIDTEAF

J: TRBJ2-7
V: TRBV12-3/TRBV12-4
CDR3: ASSFTPEEQY

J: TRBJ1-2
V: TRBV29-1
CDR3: SVGALGAGYGYT

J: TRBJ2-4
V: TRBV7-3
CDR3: ASSPLTGKNIQY

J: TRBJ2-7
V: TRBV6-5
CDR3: ASSYLRTGGVEQY

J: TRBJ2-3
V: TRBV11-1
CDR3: ASSPGLNTDTQY

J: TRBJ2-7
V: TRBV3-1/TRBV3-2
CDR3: ASSRLEEQY

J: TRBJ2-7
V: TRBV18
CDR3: ASSQRPTVDEQY

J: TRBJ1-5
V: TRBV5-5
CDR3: ASSPERDVGQPQH

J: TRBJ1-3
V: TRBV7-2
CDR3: ASSLAGRGRANTIY

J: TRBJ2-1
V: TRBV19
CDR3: ASSHRLAGLTYNEQF

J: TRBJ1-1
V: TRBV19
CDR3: ASSISGSAEAF

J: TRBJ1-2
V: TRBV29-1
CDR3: SVEDPREEGYT

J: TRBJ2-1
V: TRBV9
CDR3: ASSDGTGAYNEQF

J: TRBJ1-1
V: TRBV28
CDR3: ASNVPGQGMGKGAF

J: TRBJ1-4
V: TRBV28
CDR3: ASREAVLNEKLF

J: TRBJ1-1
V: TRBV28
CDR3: ASGGGNTEAF

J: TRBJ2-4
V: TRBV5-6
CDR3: ASSLPGQLAKNIQY

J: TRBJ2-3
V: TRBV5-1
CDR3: ASSSTGGTDTQY

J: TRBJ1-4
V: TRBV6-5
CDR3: ASIDGQDNEKLF

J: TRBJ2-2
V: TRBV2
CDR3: ASLERTGDTGELF